This T cell receptor (beta chain) was profiled in a study of cytomegalovirus exposure and HLA in healthy donors. Study findings and constraints: Donors belonging to an Asian-associated ancestry cluster reportedly showed fewer N-insertions in productive TCRs than the approximately 670-donor mean, according to what a later analysis found. Beyond CMV serostatus, there was no information to go on about immune exposure.

The V end lost 2 bases, the J end lost 2 bases, and 7 bases lay between the germline ends. CDR3 length equals 14 residues. Per the germline V gene, CDR1 is SGHTA and CDR2 is FQGNSA. A multiplex PCR was run with 60 Vbeta primers and 13 Jbeta primers. Clones were read by immunoSEQ multiplex PCR, and TCRdb kept only the in-frame ones, dropping some. The repertoire holds around 98,000 clones, with 75% to 80% as singletons. Details on this clone: Its antigen remains unknown.

The chain links TRBV7-2 to TRBJ1-5, with D hard to call. Material for sequencing was PBMCs. The clonotype comes from a woman between 35 and 50 years old in good health and CMV-seronegative. The CDR3 is CASSLIPGNQPQHF. The CDR3 DNA reads TGTGCCAGCAGCTTAATCCCAGGCAATCAGCCCCAGCATTTT. Using reference TRBV7-2 and TRBJ1-5 for the parts outside the CDR3, the full variable domain is GAGVSQSPSNKVTEKGKDVELRCDPISGHTALYWYRQSLGQGLEFLIYFQGNSAPDKSGLPSDRFSAERTGGSVSTLTIQRTQQEDSAVYLCASSLIPGNQPQHFGDGTRLSIL.